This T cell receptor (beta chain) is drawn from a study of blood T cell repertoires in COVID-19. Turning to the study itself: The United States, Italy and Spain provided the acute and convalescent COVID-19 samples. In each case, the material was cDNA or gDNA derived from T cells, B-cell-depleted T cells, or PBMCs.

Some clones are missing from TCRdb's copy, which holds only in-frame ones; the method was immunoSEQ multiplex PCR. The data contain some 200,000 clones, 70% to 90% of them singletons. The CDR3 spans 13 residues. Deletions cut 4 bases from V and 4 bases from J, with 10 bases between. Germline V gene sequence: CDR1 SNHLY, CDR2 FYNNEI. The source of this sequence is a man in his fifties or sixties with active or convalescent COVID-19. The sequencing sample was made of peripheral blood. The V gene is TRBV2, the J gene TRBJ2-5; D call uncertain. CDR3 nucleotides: TGTGCCAGCAGTGTTCTCAACACAGAGACCCAGTACTTC. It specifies CASSVLNTETQYF.